One sample yielded the 21 T cell receptor beta chains listed below, sequenced in a study of CXCR3-negative and CXCR3-positive naive CD8 T cells. Study-level results: Naive cells with CXCR3 showed TRB CDR3s that were more hydrophobic than those in CXCR3-negative naive cells.

The TRB cDNA libraries were prepared by 5' RACE with UMI labels. TCRdb re-called the 5' RACE reads and catalogs CDR3 proteins one per entry, DNA excluded. The sample holds 55,000 to 70,000 distinct CDR3 sequences. Which antigens these TCRs recognize remains unknown. The specimen sequenced was naive CXCR3+ CD8+ T cells from blood. As for subset: CD45RO-CCR7+CD27+CD95- naive CD8+ T cells expressing CXCR3 (TNR3+). The receptor source for this set is a human donor in good health. Some clones in this sample may be carry-over from other donors' samples.

The chain carries TRBV6-2 or TRBV6-3 and TRBJ2-3; the D call of TRBD1 rests on TCRdb alone, since no DNA is present to check it. The CDR3 runs 15 residues. The germline CDR1 and CDR2 sequences are MNHEY and SVGEGT. CDR3: CASSYSHRETDTQYF.

The V gene is TRBV27, the J gene TRBJ1-2. Germline CDR1 reads MNHEY; CDR2 reads SMNVEV (reference sequence). This CDR3 is 13 amino acids long. The CDR3 loop reads CASRLPQVYGYTF.

The rearrangement uses TRBV7-2 and TRBJ2-7; as DNA is missing, the TRBD1 call by TCRdb cannot be tested. Germline assignment: CDR1 SGHTA and CDR2 FQGNSA. The CDR3 contains 15 residues. The CDR3 loop reads CASSSTGTAAYEQYF.

The chain recombines TRBV28 with TRBJ2-7; there is no DNA to check the TCRdb D call of TRBD1. Germline assignment: CDR1 MDHEN and CDR2 SYDVKM. The CDR3 sequence is 15 residues long. CDR3 region: CASSPETGVRYEQYF.

The rearrangement uses TRBV7-7 and TRBJ2-3; as DNA is missing, the TRBD1 call by TCRdb cannot be tested. The CDR3 totals 16 residues. Germline V gene sequence: CDR1 SSHAT, CDR2 FNYEAQ (reference sequence). CDR3: CASSESPGQGADTQYF.

The gene calls are TRBV7-8 and TRBJ2-3; the D call from TCRdb, TRBD1, cannot be confirmed without DNA. CDR3 size: 15 residues. Germline-derived CDR1 and CDR2 are SGHVS and FQNEAQ. The CDR3 region is CASSSNRGPTDTQYF. The full variable domain, its missing parts supplied by reference TRBV7-8 and TRBJ2-3, is GAGVSQSPRYKVAKRGQDVALRCDPISGHVSLFWYQQALGQGPEFLTYFQNEAQLDKSGLPSDRFFAERPEGSVSTLKIQRTQQEDSAVYLCASSSNRGPTDTQYFGPGTRLTVL.

The rearrangement links TRBV28 to TRBJ2-1; TCRdb names TRBD2, which stays unverified in the absence of DNA. Germline V gene data show CDR1 as MDHEN and CDR2 as SYDVKM. This CDR3 is built from 14 residues. The CDR3: CASSFLGDSSEQFF.

The chain joins TRBV14 to TRBJ2-2; TCRdb lists TRBD2, though no DNA is available to test this call. The CDR3 consists of 15 residues. The germline V gene has CDR1 SGHDN and CDR2 FVKESK. CDR3 protein: CASSLLAGFTGELFF.

The chain recombines TRBV20-1 with TRBJ2-7; TCRdb selects TRBD1, and the lack of DNA leaves this call unchecked. This CDR3 is built from 13 residues. Germline lookup yields CDR1 DFQATT and CDR2 SNEGSKA (reference sequence). The CDR3 sequence: CSARTGGRGPQGF.

The chain carries TRBV6-2 or TRBV6-3 and TRBJ1-5; TCRdb indicates TRBD1, and absent DNA this call remains unverified. The CDR3 runs 14 residues. Per the germline V gene, CDR1 is MNHEY and CDR2 is SVGEGT. The CDR3 here is CASSPLGGGQPQHF.

The gene calls are TRBV25-1 and TRBJ2-3; the TCRdb call, TRBD1, lacks DNA for checking. CDR3 length: 16 residues. From germline, CDR1 is MGHDK and CDR2 SYGVNS. The CDR3 reads CASSERWGREADTQYF.

The J gene is TRBJ2-7, the V gene TRBV4-3; the TRBD1 assignment by TCRdb is unverifiable without DNA. The CDR3 has 15 amino acids. Germline CDR1 and CDR2: LGHNA and YSLEER. The CDR3 is CASSQGAGGAGEQYF.

The CDR3 spells CASTSDSHINYEQYF. V usage is TRBV7-9 and J usage is TRBJ2-7; TCRdb proposes TRBD1, but this gene call is untestable without DNA. Looked up from germline, CDR1 is SEHNR and CDR2 is FQNEAQ (reference sequence). This CDR3 has 15 residues.

This chain links TRBV5-1 with TRBJ2-7; checking the TCRdb D call of TRBD2 is not possible without DNA. Germline CDR1 and CDR2: SGHRS and YFSETQ. This CDR3 has 19 amino acids. The CDR3 region is CASSRPGTSGGAGSYEQYF.

This clonotype shows up as medium-sized (0.01 to 0.1%) by frequency. The chain has TRBV29-1 and TRBJ1-2. Germline V gene sequence: CDR1 SQVTM, CDR2 ANQGSEA. This CDR3 has 13 residues. CDR3 amino acids: CSVEAGDGYGYTF.

The V and J genes are TRBV29-1 and TRBJ2-3; without DNA, the TCRdb call of TRBD1 cannot be checked. Germline assignment: CDR1 SQVTM and CDR2 ANQGSEA. The CDR3 has 13 residues. Here the CDR3 reads CSVVLTGTDTQYF.

V gene TRBV20-1 combines with J gene TRBJ1-6. The germline CDR1 and CDR2 sequences are DFQATT and SNEGSKA (reference sequence). The CDR3 covers 17 residues. The CDR3 sequence is CSARGRQESSYNSPLHF.

The CDR3 reads CASSLGDRENEKLFF. The V gene is TRBV7-6, the J gene TRBJ1-4; TCRdb designates TRBD1, a call that cannot be tested without DNA. CDR1 and CDR2 from the germline V gene are SGHVS and FNYEAQ. The CDR3 totals 15 residues.

J is TRBJ2-2 and V is TRBV29-1. The CDR3 runs 13 residues. Germline CDR1 and CDR2: SQVTM and ANQGSEA. CDR3 residues: CSVESQNTGELFF.

The V gene is TRBV7-9, the J gene TRBJ2-7; TCRdb names TRBD1, which stays unverified in the absence of DNA. CDR3 size: 15 residues. Looked up from germline, CDR1 is SEHNR and CDR2 is FQNEAQ (reference sequence). Here the CDR3 reads CASSNPRTDLREQYF.

The chain recombines TRBV7-8 with TRBJ2-1; TCRdb names TRBD1, which stays unverified in the absence of DNA. Germline V gene lookup returns CDR1 SGHVS and CDR2 FQNEAQ. The CDR3 sequence is 15 residues long. CDR3: CASTPGDFSYNEQFF.